This T cell receptor (beta chain) was captured by sequencing in a study of identical twins. Whole-study results and caveats: Fewer insertions marked abundant cord blood beta clonotypes; young adult naive trended weakly, memory not at all. An excess of low generation probability was shown by twin-shared out-of-frame alpha sequences.

The CDR3 sequence is 15 residues long. The germline V gene encodes CDR1 LGHNA and CDR2 YNFKEQ. Trimming shortened V by 0 bases and J by 7 bases, and 13 bases separated the two germline ends. One entry per CDR3 protein results from TCRdb running MiXCR on the 5' RACE reads. The sample contains 1.5 million to 2 million distinct CDR3 sequences, about 30% of which appear only once. Worth noting for this clonotype: Its specificity is not known.

The source of this sequence is a newborn girl in good health. Input material: cord blood. V gene TRBV4-2 combines with J gene TRBJ2-1; weak D call: TRBD2 (6 bases). CDR3 residues: CASSQERLVENEQFF. The CDR3 DNA follows: TGTGCCAGCAGCCAAGAAAGACTAGTAGAGAATGAGCAGTTCTTC.